What follows describes a single TCR beta chain. The antigen remains unidentified. This record comes from a study of cytomegalovirus exposure and HLA in healthy donors. This PCR relied on a set of 60 Vbeta primers and 13 Jbeta primers. Assay used: immunoSEQ multiplex PCR; TCRdb lists only in-frame clones, some missing. The sample lists some 160,000 clones, approximately 81% occurring once. Regarding the study as a whole: Sequencing likely produced, as an artifact, a cluster of highly shared sequence variants.

Sequencing was carried out using PBMCs. This TCR derives from a man between 25 and 39 years old in good health and CMV-seropositive.

CDR3 amino acids: CASSPGTSGYEQYV. The CDR3 DNA is TGTGCCAGCAGCCCCGGGACTAGCGGCTACGAGCAGTACGTC. The chain joins TRBV5-8 to TRBJ2-7; 11 bases are a match to TRBD2. Germline-derived CDR1 and CDR2 are SGHTS and YDEGEE. The CDR3 runs to 14 residues. Trimming removed 4 bases from V and 3 bases from J; junction bases left unmatched: 3.